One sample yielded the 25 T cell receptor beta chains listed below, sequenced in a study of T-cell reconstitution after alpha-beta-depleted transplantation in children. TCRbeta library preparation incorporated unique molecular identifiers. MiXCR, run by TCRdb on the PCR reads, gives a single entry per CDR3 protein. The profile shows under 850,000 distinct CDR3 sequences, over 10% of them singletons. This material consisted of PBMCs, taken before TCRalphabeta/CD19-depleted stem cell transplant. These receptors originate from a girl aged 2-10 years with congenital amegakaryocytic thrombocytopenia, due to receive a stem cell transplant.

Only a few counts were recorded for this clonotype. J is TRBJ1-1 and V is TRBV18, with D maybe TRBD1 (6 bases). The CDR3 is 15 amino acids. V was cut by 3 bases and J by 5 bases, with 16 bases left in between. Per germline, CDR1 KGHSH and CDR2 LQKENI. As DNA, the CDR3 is TGTGCCAGCTCACCCCTAGGGAGGGGGGAGACTGAAGCTTTCTTT. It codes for CASSPLGRGETEAFF.

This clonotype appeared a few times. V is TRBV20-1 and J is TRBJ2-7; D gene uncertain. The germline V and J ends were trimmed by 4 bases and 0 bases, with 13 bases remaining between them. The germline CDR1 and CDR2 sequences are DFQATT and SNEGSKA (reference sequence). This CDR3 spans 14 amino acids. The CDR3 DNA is TGCAGTGCTATCTCCCGGACCTACTCCTACGAGCAGTACTTC. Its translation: CSAISRTYSYEQYF.

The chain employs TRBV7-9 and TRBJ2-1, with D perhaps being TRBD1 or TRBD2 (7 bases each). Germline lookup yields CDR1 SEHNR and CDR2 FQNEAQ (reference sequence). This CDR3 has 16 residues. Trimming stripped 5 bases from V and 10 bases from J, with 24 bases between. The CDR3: CASSDGQASGNPEQFF. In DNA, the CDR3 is TGTGCCAGCAGCGATGGACAGGCTAGCGGAAACCCGGAGCAGTTCTTC.

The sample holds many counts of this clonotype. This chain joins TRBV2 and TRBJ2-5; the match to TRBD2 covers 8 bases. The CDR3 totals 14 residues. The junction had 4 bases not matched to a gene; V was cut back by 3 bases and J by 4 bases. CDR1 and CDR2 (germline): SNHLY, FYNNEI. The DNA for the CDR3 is TGTGCCAGCAGTGAGCTAGCGGGCTCAGAGACCCAGTACTTC. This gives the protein CASSELAGSETQYF.

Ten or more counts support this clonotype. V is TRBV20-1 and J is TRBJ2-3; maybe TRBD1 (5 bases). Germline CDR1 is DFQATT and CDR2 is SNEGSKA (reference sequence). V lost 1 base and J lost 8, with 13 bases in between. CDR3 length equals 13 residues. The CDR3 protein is CSARGSLQATQYF. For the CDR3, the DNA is TGCAGTGCTAGAGGGTCTTTACAGGCTACGCAGTATTTT.

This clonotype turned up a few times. The CDR3 sequence is CASSLDDSLGDTQYF. The CDR3 nucleotides read TGCGCCAGCAGCTTGGACGATAGTTTGGGAGATACGCAGTATTTT. The chain is built from TRBV5-1 and TRBJ2-3, with D hard to call. Trimming took off 0 bases at V and 5 bases at J, with 13 bases between the two ends. The length of the CDR3 is 15 residues. CDR1 is SGHRS, CDR2 YFSETQ, per germline.

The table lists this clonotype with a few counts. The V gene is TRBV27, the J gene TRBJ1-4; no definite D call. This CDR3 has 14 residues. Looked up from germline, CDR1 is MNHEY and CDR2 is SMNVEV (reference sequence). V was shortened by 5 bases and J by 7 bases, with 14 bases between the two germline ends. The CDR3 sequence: CASSKRRVGEKLFF. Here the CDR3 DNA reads TGTGCCAGCAGTAAGCGAAGGGTCGGTGAAAAACTGTTTTTT.

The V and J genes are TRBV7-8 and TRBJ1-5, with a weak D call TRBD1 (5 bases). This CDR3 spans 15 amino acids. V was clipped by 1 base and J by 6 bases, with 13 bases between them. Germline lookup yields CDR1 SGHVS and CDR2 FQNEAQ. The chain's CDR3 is CASSLVLGGSQPQHF. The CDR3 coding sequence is TGTGCCAGCAGCTTAGTACTGGGGGGGAGTCAGCCCCAGCATTTT.

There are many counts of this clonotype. The CDR3 nucleotides are TGCAGTGCCGGGGGAGGAAGGGGTGAAAAACTGTTTTTT. Translating it yields CSAGGGRGEKLFF. The chain uses TRBV20-1 and TRBJ1-4; D perhaps matches TRBD1 (5 bases). The V end was cut by 6 bases, the J end by 7 bases, with 15 bases between. CDR1 is DFQATT and CDR2 is SNEGSKA in the germline V gene (reference sequence). This CDR3 spans 13 amino acids.

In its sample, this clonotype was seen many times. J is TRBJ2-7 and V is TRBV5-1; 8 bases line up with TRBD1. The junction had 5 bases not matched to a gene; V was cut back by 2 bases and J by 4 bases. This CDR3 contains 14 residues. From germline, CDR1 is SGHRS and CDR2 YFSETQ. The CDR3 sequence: CASSLQGETYEQYF. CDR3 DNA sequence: TGCGCCAGCAGCTTACAGGGGGAGACTTACGAGCAGTACTTC.

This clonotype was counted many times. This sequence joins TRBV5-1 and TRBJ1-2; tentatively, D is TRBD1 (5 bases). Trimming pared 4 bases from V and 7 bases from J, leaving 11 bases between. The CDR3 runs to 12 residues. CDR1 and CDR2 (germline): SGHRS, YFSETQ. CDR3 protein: CASSPPGPGYTF. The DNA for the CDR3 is TGCGCCAGCAGCCCGCCGGGACCTGGCTACACCTTC.

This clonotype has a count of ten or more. CDR3 amino acids: CASSQKRREGYNEQFF. CDR3 DNA: TGCGCCAGCAGCCAAAAACGGCGGGAAGGTTACAATGAGCAGTTCTTC. This rearrangement joins TRBV4-1 to TRBJ2-1, with a weak D call TRBD2 (6 bases). CDR3 size: 16 residues. V lost 2 bases and J lost 4, with 15 bases in between. The germline gives CDR1 MGHRA, CDR2 YSYEKL.

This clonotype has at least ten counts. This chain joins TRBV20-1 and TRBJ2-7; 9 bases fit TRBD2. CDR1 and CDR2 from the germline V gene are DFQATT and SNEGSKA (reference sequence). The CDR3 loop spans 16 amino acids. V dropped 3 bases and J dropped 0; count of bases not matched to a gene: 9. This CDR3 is CSARWAGGPHSYEQYF. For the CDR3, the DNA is TGCAGTGCTAGGTGGGCGGGAGGGCCCCACTCCTACGAGCAGTACTTC.

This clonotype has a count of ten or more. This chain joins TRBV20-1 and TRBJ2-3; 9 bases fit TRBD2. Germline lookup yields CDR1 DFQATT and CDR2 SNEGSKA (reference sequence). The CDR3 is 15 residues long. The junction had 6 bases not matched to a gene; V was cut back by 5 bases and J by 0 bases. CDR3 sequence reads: CSAGTLAGSTDTQYF. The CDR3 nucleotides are TGCAGTGCTGGGACCCTAGCGGGGAGCACAGATACGCAGTATTTT.

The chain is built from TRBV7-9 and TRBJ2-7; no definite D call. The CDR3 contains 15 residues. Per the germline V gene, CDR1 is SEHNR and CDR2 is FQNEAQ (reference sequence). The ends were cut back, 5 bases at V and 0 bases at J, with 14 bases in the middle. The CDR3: CASSLDSGPSYEQYF. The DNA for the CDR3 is TGTGCCAGCAGCCTAGACTCCGGTCCCTCCTACGAGCAGTACTTC.

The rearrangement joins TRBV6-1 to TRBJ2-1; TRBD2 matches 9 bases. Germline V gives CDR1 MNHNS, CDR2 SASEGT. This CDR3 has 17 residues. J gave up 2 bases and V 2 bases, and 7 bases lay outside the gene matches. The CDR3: CASSEILTSGPYNEQFF. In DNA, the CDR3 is TGTGCCAGCAGTGAAATCCTGACTAGCGGCCCCTACAATGAGCAGTTCTTC.

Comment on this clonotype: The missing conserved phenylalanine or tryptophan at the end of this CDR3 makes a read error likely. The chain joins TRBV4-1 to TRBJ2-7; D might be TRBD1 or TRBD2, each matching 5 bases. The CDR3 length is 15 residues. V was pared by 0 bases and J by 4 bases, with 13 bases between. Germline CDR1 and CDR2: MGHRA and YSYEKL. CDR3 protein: CASSQDSGRPYEQYL. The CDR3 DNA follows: TGCGCCAGCAGCCAAGATTCGGGGCGACCTTACGAGCAGTACCTC.

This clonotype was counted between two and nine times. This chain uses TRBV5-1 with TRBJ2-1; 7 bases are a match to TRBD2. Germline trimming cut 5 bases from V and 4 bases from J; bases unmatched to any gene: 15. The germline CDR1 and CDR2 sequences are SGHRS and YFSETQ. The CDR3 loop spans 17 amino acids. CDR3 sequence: CASSRSLISGVYNEQFF. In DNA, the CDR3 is TGCGCCAGCAGTCGTTCCCTCATAAGCGGGGTTTACAATGAGCAGTTCTTC.

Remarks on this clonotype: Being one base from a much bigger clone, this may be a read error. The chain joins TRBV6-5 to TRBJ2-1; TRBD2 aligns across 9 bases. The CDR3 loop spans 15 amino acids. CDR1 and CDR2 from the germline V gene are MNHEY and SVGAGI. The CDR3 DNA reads TGTGCCACCAGTTACTCGGCGGGGGGGAGGAATGAGCAGTTCTTC. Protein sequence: CATSYSAGGRNEQFF.

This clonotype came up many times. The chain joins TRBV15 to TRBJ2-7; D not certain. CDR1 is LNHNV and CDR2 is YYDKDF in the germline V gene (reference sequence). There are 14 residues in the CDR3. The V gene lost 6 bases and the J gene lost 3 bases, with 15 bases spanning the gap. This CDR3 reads CATSDELFNYEQYF. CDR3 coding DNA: TGTGCCACCAGTGACGAATTATTCAACTACGAGCAGTACTTC. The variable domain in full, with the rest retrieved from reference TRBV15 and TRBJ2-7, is DAMVIQNPRYQVTQFGKPVTLSCSQTLNHNVMYWYQQKSSQAPKLLFHYYDKDFNNEADTPDNFQSRRPNTSFCFLDIRSPGLGDTAMYLCATSDELFNYEQYFGPGTRLTVT.

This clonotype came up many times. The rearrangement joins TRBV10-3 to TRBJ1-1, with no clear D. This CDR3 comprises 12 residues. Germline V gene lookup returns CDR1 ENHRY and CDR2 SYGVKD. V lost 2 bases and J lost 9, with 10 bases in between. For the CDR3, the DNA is TGTGCCATCAGTGAGGAGGTTGAACAAGCTTTCTTT. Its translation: CAISEEVEQAFF.

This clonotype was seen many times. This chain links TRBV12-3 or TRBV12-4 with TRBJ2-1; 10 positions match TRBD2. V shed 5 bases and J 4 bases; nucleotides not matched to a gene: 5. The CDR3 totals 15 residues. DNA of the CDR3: TGTGCCAGCAGTCACGGGACTAGCGCTTACAATGAGCAGTTCTTC. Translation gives CASSHGTSAYNEQFF.

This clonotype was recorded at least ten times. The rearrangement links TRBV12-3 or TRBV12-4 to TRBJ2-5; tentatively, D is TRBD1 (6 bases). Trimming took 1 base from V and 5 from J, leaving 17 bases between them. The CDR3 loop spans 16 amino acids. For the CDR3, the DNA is TGTGCCAGCAGTTTAGGATACGGGACAAATAGCGAGACCCAGTACTTC. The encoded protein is CASSLGYGTNSETQYF.

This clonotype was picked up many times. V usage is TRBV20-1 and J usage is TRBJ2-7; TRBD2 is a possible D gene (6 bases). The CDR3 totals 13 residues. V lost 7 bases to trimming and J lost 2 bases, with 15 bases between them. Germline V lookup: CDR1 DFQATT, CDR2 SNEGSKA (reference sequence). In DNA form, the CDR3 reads TGCAGTGGGACGGGACTCCAAACCTACGAGCAGTACTTC. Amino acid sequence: CSGTGLQTYEQYF.

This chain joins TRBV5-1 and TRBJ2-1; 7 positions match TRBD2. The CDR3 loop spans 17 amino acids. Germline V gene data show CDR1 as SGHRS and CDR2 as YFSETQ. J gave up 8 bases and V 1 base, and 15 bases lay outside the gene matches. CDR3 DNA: TGCGCCAGCAGCTTGCGGTTGTTCGGGAGGCCGTCGGATGAGCAGTTCTTC. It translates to CASSLRLFGRPSDEQFF.